This TCR beta chain was identified in a study of CD8 T cells in ankylosing spondylitis (dated by TCRdb to about 2017). A note on the overall study: The study set out to find disease-linked TCR variants by profiling T cell receptor beta repertoires in ankylosing spondylitis patients and healthy donors. Peripheral blood samples were taken, and synovial fluid was additionally collected from ankylosing spondylitis patients. In total, the full study cohort was made up of roughly 100 healthy donors and approximately 27 ankylosing spondylitis patients. Results the study describes overall, beyond this receptor: A CD8+ phenotype was shown by the disease-linked clones, which were found at relatively low frequencies in peripheral blood. The disease-linked clones were reported to be significantly enriched in matched synovial fluid samples from ankylosing spondylitis patients. Some TCR beta motif variants had previously been reported in synovial fluid and blood of reactive arthritis patients, which suggested common disease-initiation mechanisms. A TCR beta motif of fewer than 10 highly homologous amino acid variants appeared characteristic of blood from ankylosing spondylitis patients.

This clonotype was counted many times. Its specific antigen is unknown. The input lacks base qualities; no much larger clone sits a single base away. V and J lose 10 bases and 8 bases, and a span of 14 bases separates them. The CDR3 holds 11 amino acids from the cysteine to the phenylalanine. Only the CDR3 DNA stays, 33 bases, in frame from base 1. The germline V gene gives CDR1 as SGHAT and CDR2 as FQNNGV. The reads were generated on an Illumina HiSeq 2500. Quantitative 5'-RACE with molecular barcodes was the method used to prepare the TCR beta libraries. The authors' pipeline ran thus. A new computational method based on a probabilistic model of VDJ rearrangement was used to identify disease-linked TCR variants. TCRdb reprocessed the public reads (quality trimming at Q25 with fastp, clone calling with MiXCR) and kept in-frame beta chains. Each entry is one CDR3 protein sequence, shown with its most common DNA and genes. These V and J calls rely on TCRdb rather than the paper's analysis. The sample table shows some 95,000 distinct CDR3 sequences, and around 10% are seen once. The biggest ten clones account for roughly 5% of the sample.

The sequencing sample was made of blood, either unsorted or a sorted T cell fraction (not recorded which). This TCR derives from a male donor with ankylosing spondylitis or in good health (not recorded which). This receptor chain uses TRBV11-2 and TRBJ1-1; 6 matching bases give a weak D call of TRBD1. DNA sequence: TGTGCCACATGGACGGGACAAGAAGCTTTCTTT. This codes for CATWTGQEAFF.